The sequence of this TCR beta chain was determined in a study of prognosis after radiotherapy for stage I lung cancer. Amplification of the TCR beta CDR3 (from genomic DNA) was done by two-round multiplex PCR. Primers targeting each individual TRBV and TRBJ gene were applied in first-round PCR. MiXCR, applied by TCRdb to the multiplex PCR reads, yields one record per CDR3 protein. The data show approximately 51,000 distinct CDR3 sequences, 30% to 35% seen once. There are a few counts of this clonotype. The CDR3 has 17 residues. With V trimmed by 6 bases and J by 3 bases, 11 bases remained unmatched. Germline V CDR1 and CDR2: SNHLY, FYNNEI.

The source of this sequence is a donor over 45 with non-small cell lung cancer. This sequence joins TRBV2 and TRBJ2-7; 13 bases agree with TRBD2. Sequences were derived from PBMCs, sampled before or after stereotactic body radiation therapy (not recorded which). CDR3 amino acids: CASSVTSGRKAFYEQYF. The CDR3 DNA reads TGTGCCAGCAGCGTGACTAGCGGGAGGAAGGCCTTCTACGAGCAGTACTTC.